These 14 T cell receptor beta chains originate from one sample sequenced in a study of T cell repertoires in cytomegalovirus infection. TCRdb reanalysed the reads using MiXCR and keeps one entry per CDR3 protein. The table has about 460,000 distinct CDR3 sequences, approximately 10% seen once. The sequencing sample was made of PBMCs. Receptors originate from a human donor in good health (CMV status not recorded). Some clones in this sample may be carry-over from other donors' samples.

This clonotype was seen at least ten times. V usage is TRBV7-3 and J usage is TRBJ1-2; TRBD1 matches 8 bases. Germline CDR1 SGHTA, CDR2 FQGTGA. The length of the CDR3 is 14 residues. Trimming cost V 2 bases and J 4 bases; bases outside gene matches: 3. The CDR3 bases are TGTGCCAGCAGCTTACAGACAGGGGCCTATGGCTACACCTTC. It encodes CASSLQTGAYGYTF.

In its sample, this clonotype was seen many times. The chain links TRBV28 to TRBJ2-5; D ambiguous. V lost 4 bases and J lost 7, with 16 bases in between. Germline CDR1 is MDHEN and CDR2 is SYDVKM. The CDR3 runs 14 residues. This CDR3 is CASSSGPLTGTQYF. CDR3 DNA sequence: TGTGCCAGCAGTTCCGGGCCCTTGACGGGGACCCAGTACTTC.

This clonotype was detected many times. The chain recombines TRBV5-1 with TRBJ1-1; D uncertain. V was clipped by 3 bases and J by 4 bases, with 19 bases between them. The germline V gene has CDR1 SGHRS and CDR2 YFSETQ. CDR3 length equals 16 residues. In DNA form, the CDR3 reads TGCGCCAGCAGCTCCTTACCGTGGACGGCGGCCACTGAAGCTTTCTTT. This codes for CASSSLPWTAATEAFF.

Concerning this clonotype: Compared with germline, one end of the junction differs, possibly owing to a read error. V usage is TRBV7-2 and J usage is TRBJ1-1, with D unresolved. Germline V gives CDR1 SGHTA, CDR2 FQGNSA. This CDR3 comprises 14 residues. The CDR3 loop reads CASSALVVNAEAFF. CDR3 nucleotide sequence: TGTGCCAGCAGCGCTCTTGTGGTGAACGCTGAAGCTTTCTTT.

The V gene is TRBV3-1, the J gene TRBJ1-2; D gene ambiguous. The CDR3 consists of 14 residues. V lost 0 bases, J lost 0 bases, and 5 bases lay in between. Germline lookup yields CDR1 LGHDT and CDR2 YNNKEL (reference sequence). Written as DNA, the CDR3 is TGTGCCAGCAGCCAAGAACAGCCTAACTATGGCTACACCTTC. It encodes CASSQEQPNYGYTF.

This clonotype was recorded many times. The rearrangement joins TRBV28 to TRBJ1-2, with D perhaps matching TRBD1 (5 bases). Germline lookup yields CDR1 MDHEN and CDR2 SYDVKM. The CDR3 has 15 amino acids. Trimming stripped 7 bases from V and 0 bases from J, with 15 bases between. Here the CDR3 reads CASNPRDGTNYGYTF. In DNA form, the CDR3 reads TGTGCCAGCAACCCAAGGGACGGAACTAACTATGGCTACACCTTC.

This clonotype was observed many times. The chain recombines TRBV7-3 with TRBJ2-1; TRBD2 matches at 11 bases. Germline CDR1 and CDR2: SGHTA and FQGTGA. There are 18 residues in the CDR3. Trimming at V came to 1 base and at J to 4 bases, leaving 9 bases not matched to a gene. CDR3 in amino acids: CASSLMGRGTSGYNEQFF. For the CDR3, the DNA is TGTGCCAGCAGCTTAATGGGTCGGGGGACTAGCGGATACAATGAGCAGTTCTTC.

This clonotype was seen many times. The chain is built from TRBV2 and TRBJ1-5; no clear D. Germline V gives CDR1 SNHLY, CDR2 FYNNEI. The CDR3 spans 12 residues. Deletions cut 6 bases from V and 9 bases from J, with 12 bases between. The CDR3 region is CASRAGVGPQHF. CDR3 bases: TGTGCCAGCAGAGCGGGAGTGGGGCCCCAGCATTTT.

This clonotype was found many times. The chain links TRBV11-1 to TRBJ1-1; 12 bases are shared with TRBD1. Per germline, CDR1 SGHAT and CDR2 FQDESV (reference sequence). This CDR3 spans 13 amino acids. V was clipped by 5 bases and J by 12 bases; unmatched bases: 7. CDR3 amino acids: CASSGGTGGAPFF. The CDR3 bases are TGTGCCAGCAGCGGAGGGACAGGGGGCGCGCCTTTCTTT. Complete variable domain (other parts from reference TRBV11-1 and TRBJ1-1): EAEVAQSPRYKITEKSQAVAFWCDPISGHATLYWYRQILGQGPELLVQFQDESVVDDSQLPKDRFSAERLKGVDSTLKIQPAELGDSAMYLCASSGGTGGAPFFGQGTRLTVV.

J is TRBJ2-1 and V is TRBV5-4; 7 nucleotides match TRBD2. Trimming cost V 5 bases and J 5 bases; bases outside gene matches: 10. This CDR3 has 15 residues. The germline V gene encodes CDR1 SGHNT and CDR2 YYREEE (reference sequence). The CDR3 DNA reads as TGTGCCAGCAGAAGGGCCGGGACTACTAACAATGAGCAGTTCTTC. It is translated as CASRRAGTTNNEQFF.

This clonotype was counted many times. The chain recombines TRBV7-8 with TRBJ2-1; possible D gene TRBD1, 5 bases. CDR3 length equals 12 residues. V was shortened by 5 bases and J by 5 bases, with 7 bases between the two germline ends. From germline, CDR1 is SGHVS and CDR2 FQNEAQ. CDR3 sequence reads: CASSQGDNEQFF. The CDR3 DNA follows: TGTGCCAGCAGCCAAGGGGACAATGAGCAGTTCTTC.

This clonotype was recorded a few times. The V and J genes are TRBV25-1 and TRBJ1-2; D might be TRBD1 (5 bases). The V end lost 4 bases, the J end lost 3 bases, and 18 bases lay between the germline ends. Germline V gene data show CDR1 as MGHDK and CDR2 as SYGVNS. CDR3 length equals 16 residues. The CDR3 DNA reads as TGTGCCAGCAGTGCGGTCCAAGGGGCGGGCTACTATGGCTACACCTTC. Its protein product is CASSAVQGAGYYGYTF.

This clonotype has a count of ten or more. This chain uses TRBV7-2 with TRBJ2-1; 8 bases agree with TRBD2. CDR1 is SGHTA, CDR2 FQGNSA, per germline. Trimming took 5 bases from V and 15 from J; bases not matched to a gene: 9. The CDR3 covers 12 residues. DNA of the CDR3: TGTGCCAGCAGCCCGGGACTAGGTTATACGTTCTTC. Protein product: CASSPGLGYTFF.

This clonotype showed up just a few times. J is TRBJ2-1 and V is TRBV12-3 or TRBV12-4; the match to TRBD1 covers 9 bases. This CDR3 has 14 amino acids. The trim removed 6 bases at V and 7 bases at J, leaving 7 bases unmatched. This CDR3 reads CASRPGTGWNEQFF. CDR3 coding DNA: TGTGCCAGCAGGCCCGGGACAGGGTGGAATGAGCAGTTCTTC.